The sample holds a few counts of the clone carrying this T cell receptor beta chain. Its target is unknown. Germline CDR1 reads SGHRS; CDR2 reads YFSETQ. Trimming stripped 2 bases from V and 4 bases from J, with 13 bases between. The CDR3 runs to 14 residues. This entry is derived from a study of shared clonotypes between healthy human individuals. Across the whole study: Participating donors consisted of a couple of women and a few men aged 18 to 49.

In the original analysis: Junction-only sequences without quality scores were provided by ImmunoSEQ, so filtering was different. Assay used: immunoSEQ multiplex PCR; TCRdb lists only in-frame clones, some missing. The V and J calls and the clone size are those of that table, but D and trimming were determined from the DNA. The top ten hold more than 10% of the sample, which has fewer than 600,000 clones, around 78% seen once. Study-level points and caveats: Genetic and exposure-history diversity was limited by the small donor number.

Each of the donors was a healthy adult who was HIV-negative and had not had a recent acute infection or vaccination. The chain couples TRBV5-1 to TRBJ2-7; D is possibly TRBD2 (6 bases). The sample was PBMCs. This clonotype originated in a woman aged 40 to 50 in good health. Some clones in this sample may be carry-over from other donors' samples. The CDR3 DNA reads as TGCGCCAGCAGCTTCTCCTCAGGACTATACGAGCAGTACTTC. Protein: CASSFSSGLYEQYF.